The rows below give T cell receptor beta chains drawn from one sample of a study of T cell responses to AZD1222 COVID-19 vaccine. Sequencing was performed with immunoSEQ multiplex PCR; in TCRdb, only in-frame clones are kept and a portion is missing. The data contain approximately 76,000 clones, around 88% of them singletons. This sample comprised peripheral blood, obtained on day 0 of AZD1222 vaccination. The receptor source for this set is an adult in good health. The CDR3 runs from the conserved cysteine through the conserved F or W. Each record gives: V gene, J gene, clone size, D gene, CDR3 protein, CDR3 DNA. A D gene is named only where the DNA matches it firmly. Size values are once, few and many counts, or a class for expanded clones, and some rows have none.

v_call: TRBV18
j_call: TRBJ1-4
clone_size: few
d_call: TRBD1
cdr3_aa: CASSPADPGQGILDEKLFF
cdr3_nt: TGTGCCAGCTCACCAGCCGATCCGGGACAGGGGATCTTGGATGAAAAACTGTTTTTT

v_call: TRBV6-5
j_call: TRBJ2-7
clone_size: NA
d_call: TRBD1
cdr3_aa: CASSYRGQHEQYF
cdr3_nt: TGTGCCAGCAGTTACAGGGGGCAGCACGAGCAGTACTTC

v_call: TRBV6-2/TRBV6-3
j_call: TRBJ1-1
clone_size: NA
d_call: NA
cdr3_aa: CASSYSSGGSWMVDGTEAFF
cdr3_nt: TGTGCCAGCAGTTACTCGAGTGGGGGGTCGTGGATGGTGGACGGCACTGAAGCTTTCTTT

v_call: TRBV5-4
j_call: TRBJ1-2
clone_size: NA
d_call: TRBD1
cdr3_aa: CASSIGTGFYGYTF
cdr3_nt: TGTGCCAGCAGCATCGGGACAGGGTTCTATGGCTACACCTTC

v_call: TRBV7-9
j_call: TRBJ2-1
clone_size: few
d_call: NA
cdr3_aa: CASLLDGQGSWNEQFF
cdr3_nt: TGTGCCAGCCTTTTAGATGGCCAGGGGTCGTGGAATGAGCAGTTCTTC

v_call: TRBV7-8
j_call: TRBJ1-3
clone_size: NA
d_call: TRBD1
cdr3_aa: CASSLVATGGNTIYF
cdr3_nt: TGTGCCAGCAGCTTAGTAGCGACAGGGGGAAACACCATATATTTT

v_call: TRBV7-9
j_call: TRBJ1-2
clone_size: once
d_call: NA
cdr3_aa: CASSLDAGVYGYTF
cdr3_nt: TGTGCCAGCAGCTTAGACGCAGGGGTCTATGGCTACACCTTC

v_call: TRBV3-1/TRBV3-2
j_call: TRBJ2-7
clone_size: NA
d_call: TRBD2
cdr3_aa: CASSPSRNGRAHYEQYF
cdr3_nt: TGTGCCAGCAGCCCTTCAAGAAACGGGAGGGCTCACTACGAGCAGTACTTC

v_call: TRBV4-1
j_call: TRBJ1-2
clone_size: NA
d_call: TRBD1
cdr3_aa: CASSHAGTAANYGYTF
cdr3_nt: TGCGCCAGCAGCCACGCTGGGACAGCAGCTAACTATGGCTACACCTTC

v_call: TRBV7-2
j_call: TRBJ2-7
clone_size: NA
d_call: NA
cdr3_aa: CASSEQGGNYEQYF
cdr3_nt: TGTGCCAGCAGCGAGCAGGGAGGAAACTACGAGCAGTACTTC

v_call: TRBV10-3
j_call: TRBJ2-1
clone_size: NA
d_call: NA
cdr3_aa: CAISDRYRTYNEQFF
cdr3_nt: TGTGCCATCAGTGACCGTTACCGTACCTACAATGAGCAGTTCTTC

v_call: TRBV6-4
j_call: TRBJ2-3
clone_size: NA
d_call: NA
cdr3_aa: CASSRGLSTDTQYF
cdr3_nt: TGTGCCAGCAGCAGGGGTCTCAGCACAGATACGCAGTATTTT

v_call: TRBV5-1
j_call: TRBJ1-2
clone_size: NA
d_call: NA
cdr3_aa: CASSLNPGASNYGYTF
cdr3_nt: TGCGCCAGCAGCTTAAATCCAGGGGCTTCTAACTATGGCTACACCTTC

v_call: TRBV25-1
j_call: TRBJ2-2
clone_size: NA
d_call: TRBD2
cdr3_aa: CASSGMTSGYTGELFF
cdr3_nt: TGTGCCAGCAGTGGAATGACTAGCGGATACACCGGGGAGCTGTTTTTT

v_call: TRBV6-1
j_call: TRBJ2-1
clone_size: NA
d_call: NA
cdr3_aa: CASSETGEREQFF
cdr3_nt: TGTGCCAGCAGTGAGACAGGCGAAAGGGAGCAGTTCTTC

v_call: TRBV27
j_call: TRBJ2-3
clone_size: NA
d_call: NA
cdr3_aa: CASSFAHTDTQYF
cdr3_nt: TGTGCCAGCAGTTTTGCCCACACAGATACGCAGTATTTT

v_call: TRBV4-2
j_call: TRBJ1-3
clone_size: NA
d_call: NA
cdr3_aa: CASSQESGAGGNTIYF
cdr3_nt: TGTGCCAGCAGCCAGGAGTCAGGGGCGGGGGGAAACACCATATATTTT